This T cell receptor beta chain comes out of a study of spatial heterogeneity in lung cancer. Study context: Tumor-region counts of TCR transcripts tracked strongly with a T cell module score from matched bulk RNA-seq.

The presence of a unique molecular identifier marked each TCR cDNA molecule. One entry per CDR3 protein, called by TCRdb with MiXCR from the 5' RACE reads. This table holds roughly 18,000 distinct CDR3 sequences, roughly 7.3% found once. Study results and caveats: The study found that expanded intratumoral alpha and beta TCR counts tracked tumor mutation counts.

Notes on this clonotype: No antigen is known for it.

Stated time point: sample taken at primary tumor resection. Whole RNA, which was extracted from tumor, nontumor lung tissue or frozen PBMC, was sequenced without any cell sorting. The receptor was derived from a female donor with early-stage non-small cell lung cancer. This specimen consisted of lung tumor tissue, obtained at surgery.

As DNA, the CDR3 is TGTGCCAGCAGCGTAGATAACGGTCTTGGGGAGACCCAGTACTTC. Its protein is CASSVDNGLGETQYF. The rearrangement joins TRBV9 to TRBJ2-5; D is ambiguous. Trimming shortened V by 0 bases and J by 5 bases, and 14 bases separated the two germline ends. The CDR3 is 15 amino acids. Germline CDR1 and CDR2: SGDLS and YYNGEE. The complete variable domain, with remaining parts taken from reference TRBV9 and TRBJ2-5, reads DSGVTQTPKHLITATGQRVTLRCSPRSGDLSVYWYQQSLDQGLQFLIQYYNGEERAKGNILERFSAQQFPDLHSELNLSSLELGDSALYFCASSVDNGLGETQYFGPGTRLLVL.